These 18 T cell receptor beta chains originate from one sample sequenced in a study of blood T cells in healthy people across ages. Sample-barcoded 5' priming and a J-beta primer mix drove a second PCR of roughly 7 to 11 cycles. TCRdb reprocessed the 5' RACE reads with MiXCR, giving one entry per CDR3 protein. The sample yields some 1,800,000 distinct CDR3 sequences, roughly two fifths seen once. The sample consisted of blood. These receptors came from a human donor in good health.

Remarks on this clonotype: A much larger clone differs from this one at a single base, so this may be a read error. V and J are TRBV4-3 and TRBJ2-5, with D perhaps TRBD1 (6 bases). The end of the DNA aligns better with TRBJ2-1, so the J call may be wrong. This CDR3 has 14 amino acids. The germline V gene encodes CDR1 LGHNA and CDR2 YSLEER. CDR3 amino acids: CASSPRSGAETQFF. CDR3 in DNA: TGCGCCAGCAGCCCACGTTCAGGGGCGGAGACCCAGTTCTTC.

This sequence joins TRBV14 and TRBJ1-5; D uncertain. The CDR3 is made up of 13 amino acids. V shed 4 bases and J shed 7 bases, with 11 bases lying between them. Germline V gene lookup returns CDR1 SGHDN and CDR2 FVKESK. Written as DNA, the CDR3 is TGTGCCAGCAGCCGGACGGCCGGACAGCCCCAGCATTTT. It is translated as CASSRTAGQPQHF.

Points on this clonotype: A much more abundant neighbour one base away suggests this may be a read error. The chain recombines TRBV12-3 or TRBV12-4 with TRBJ1-5; D might be TRBD1 (5 bases). This CDR3 region has 21 residues. The CDR3 coding sequence is TGTGCCAGCAGTTGGGTCCAGGAAGACAGTCAGAAATATTATAGCAATCGGCCCCAGCATTTT. Translating it yields CASSWVQEDSQKYYSNRPQHF.

There are a few counts of this clonotype. The genes are TRBV4-3 and TRBJ1-2, with D tentatively TRBD1 (6 bases). This CDR3 spans 15 amino acids. The V and J ends lost 1 base and 6 bases respectively, with 15 bases between them. Germline assignment: CDR1 LGHNA and CDR2 YSLEER. CDR3 amino acids: CASSQVGALENGYTF. The DNA for the CDR3 is TGCGCCAGCAGCCAAGTGGGGGCGCTGGAAAATGGCTACACCTTC.

The chain joins TRBV4-1 to TRBJ1-1; D is unresolved. Germline V lookup: CDR1 MGHRA, CDR2 YSYEKL. The CDR3 has 15 residues. Trimming stripped 0 bases from V and 4 bases from J, with 12 bases between. The CDR3 is CASSQEVERVTEAFF. In nucleotides, the CDR3 is TGCGCCAGCAGCCAAGAGGTAGAAAGGGTCACTGAAGCTTTCTTT.

In its sample, this clonotype was seen a few times. The chain recombines TRBV27 with TRBJ2-5; 7 nucleotides line up with TRBD1. Unmatched junction bases numbered 6, after V lost 6 bases and J lost 5 bases. CDR1 MNHEY and CDR2 SMNVEV come from the germline V gene (reference sequence). CDR3 length: 13 amino acids. The CDR3 DNA follows: TGTGCCAGCAGCGTGACAGGGAGCGAGACCCAGTACTTC. As protein: CASSVTGSETQYF.

The genes are TRBV7-8 and TRBJ1-2; D unclear. Per the germline V gene, CDR1 is SGHVS and CDR2 is FQNEAQ. This CDR3 region has 15 residues. The V and J ends lost 0 bases and 4 bases respectively, with 12 bases between them. In DNA, the CDR3 is TGTGCCAGCAGCTTAGCTTTCGGTCTGTCCTATGGCTACACCTTC. This gives the protein CASSLAFGLSYGYTF.

This clonotype was found a few times. The CDR3 protein is CSDLGQGVDSYNEQFF. The DNA for the CDR3 is TGCAGCGACCTAGGACAGGGGGTCGACTCCTACAATGAGCAGTTCTTC. The chain employs TRBV29-1 and TRBJ2-1; 10 nucleotides align to TRBD1. V lost 7 bases, J lost 0 bases, and 9 bases stayed unmatched. The V gene's germline CDR1 is SQVTM and CDR2 ANQGSEA. This CDR3 is built from 16 residues.

The rearrangement uses TRBV5-1 and TRBJ2-3, with TRBD2 matching over 8 bases. The CDR3 has 16 residues. Per the germline V gene, CDR1 is SGHRS and CDR2 is YFSETQ. The V segment lost 0 bases and the J segment 1 base; nucleotides outside the gene matches: 4. The CDR3 nucleotides read TGCGCCAGCAGCTTGGTCACCGGGAGGGGCACAGATACGCAGTATTTT. It specifies CASSLVTGRGTDTQYF. Filled out from reference TRBV5-1 and TRBJ2-3, the complete variable domain reads KAGVTQTPRYLIKTRGQQVTLSCSPISGHRSVSWYQQTPGQGLQFLFEYFSETQRNKGNFPGRFSGRQFSNSRSEMNVSTLELGDSALYLCASSLVTGRGTDTQYFGPGTRLTVL.

The chain carries TRBV4-3 and TRBJ2-5, with no clear D. V was pared by 0 bases and J by 1 base, with 12 bases between. The germline gives CDR1 LGHNA, CDR2 YSLEER. CDR3 size: 16 residues. For the CDR3, the DNA is TGCGCCAGCAGCCAAGATTACATCAGAAGCCAAGAGACCCAGTACTTC. It encodes CASSQDYIRSQETQYF.

The chain couples TRBV24-1 to TRBJ2-1, with D uncertain. The V end was cut by 3 bases, the J end by 0 bases, with 8 bases between. The germline CDR1 and CDR2 sequences are KGHDR and SFDVKD. CDR3 length equals 15 residues. CDR3 residues: CATSDSRSSYNEQFF. The CDR3 DNA follows: TGTGCCACCAGTGATAGCAGGAGCTCCTACAATGAGCAGTTCTTC.

In its sample, this clonotype was seen a few times. The chain has TRBV7-9 and TRBJ1-5, with D tentatively TRBD1 (5 bases). Germline V gene sequence: CDR1 SEHNR, CDR2 FQNEAQ (reference sequence). The CDR3 contains 15 residues. V was cut by 9 bases and J by 2 bases, with 17 bases left in between. DNA for the CDR3: TGTGCCAGTGAACTGACGGGGGTGGGCAATCAGCCCCAGCATTTT. It translates to CASELTGVGNQPQHF.

The rearrangement uses TRBV12-5 and TRBJ2-1; D not certain. CDR1 LGHNT and CDR2 FRNRAP come from the germline V gene. There are 15 residues in the CDR3. V dropped 6 bases and J dropped 0 bases, with 12 bases sitting between them. The CDR3 spells CASGFTWGSYNEQFF. In nucleotides, the CDR3 is TGTGCTAGTGGCTTTACCTGGGGCTCCTACAATGAGCAGTTCTTC.

The gene calls are TRBV3-1 and TRBJ2-1, with 9 bases that match TRBD2. Germline assignment: CDR1 LGHDT and CDR2 YNNKEL (reference sequence). The CDR3 length is 16 residues. V gave up 5 bases and J gave up 8 bases; unmatched junction bases: 13. The CDR3 bases are TGTGCCAGCAGCAAAAGCGGGACTAGCAAATACTATGAGCAGTTCTTC. Translated: CASSKSGTSKYYEQFF.

This clonotype was observed a handful of times. The chain joins TRBV7-9 to TRBJ2-5; possibly TRBD1 for D (6 bases). There are 14 residues in the CDR3. V gave up 5 bases and J gave up 11 bases, with 21 bases separating them. The V gene's germline CDR1 is SEHNR and CDR2 FQNEAQ (reference sequence). This CDR3 is CASSLPGTSLEQYF. The CDR3 DNA sequence: TGTGCCAGCAGCCTCCCCGGGACATCCTTAGAGCAGTACTTC. Supplemented by reference TRBV7-9 and TRBJ2-5, the full variable domain reads DTGVSQNPRHKITKRGQNVTFRCDPISEHNRLYWYRQTLGQGPEFLTYFQNEAQLEKSRLLSDRFSAERPKGSFSTLEIQRTEQGDSAMYLCASSLPGTSLEQYFGPGTRLLVL.

The genes are TRBV11-2 and TRBJ2-7; TRBD1 agrees at 9 bases. The DNA end lines up better with TRBJ2-5; the J call may be wrong. CDR3 length: 14 residues. Germline-derived CDR1 and CDR2 are SGHAT and FQNNGV. The CDR3 DNA sequence: TGTGCCAGCAGCTTAGGGGACAGGGTCGAGACCCAGTACTTC. Encoded protein: CASSLGDRVETQYF.

V and J are TRBV7-6 and TRBJ2-3; D possibly corresponds to TRBD1 (5 bases). The CDR3 contains 15 residues. V was clipped by 0 bases and J by 5 bases, with 12 bases between them. Germline CDR1 SGHVS, CDR2 FNYEAQ. CDR3 coding DNA: TGTGCCAGCAGCTTAGCGGGTGGGGCGCGAGATACGCAGTATTTT. It encodes CASSLAGGARDTQYF.

This clonotype came up a few times. The chain employs TRBV28 and TRBJ2-5, with D tentatively TRBD1 (5 bases). The germline V gene has CDR1 MDHEN and CDR2 SYDVKM. V was pared by 4 bases and J by 1 base, with 13 bases between. The CDR3 runs 15 residues. The CDR3 loop reads CASSSTVPPQETQYF. CDR3 coding DNA: TGTGCCAGCAGTTCGACAGTACCACCCCAAGAGACCCAGTACTTC.